This T cell receptor (beta chain) was found in a study of shared clonotypes between healthy human individuals. As for the study in general: Each donor's CD4 naive and CD4 memory cells filled three plates apiece, CD8 naive two, and CD8 memory one.

General observations from the study: Depth was large, yet rarefaction showed that sorted-subset sequencing was incomplete.

Replicate PCRs run on sorted subsets employed approximately 0.2 ug DNA, approximately 30,000 T cell genomes. Generated by immunoSEQ multiplex PCR, the TCRdb table keeps only in-frame clones and is missing some. Of about 1 million clones in the sample, under 80% were seen once. To note about this clone: Its antigen is not identified. A read error may explain this, as a much larger clone is one base away.

With 0 bases removed from V and 0 bases from J, the gap between germline ends came to 6 bases. The CDR3 loop spans 14 amino acids. Germline V CDR1 and CDR2: SGHNT, YYREEE (reference sequence). V gene TRBV5-4 combines with J gene TRBJ1-1; D is undetermined. The sequenced sample was memory CD4+ T cells sorted from blood. Subset noted: CD45RA-negative fraction. This TCR derives from a man aged 18 to 29 in good health. CDR3 bases: TGTGCCAGCAGCTTGGGACACATGAACACTGAAGCTTTCTTT. It specifies CASSLGHMNTEAFF.